Listed here are 8 T cell receptor beta chains from one sample, sequenced in a study of beta chain features in type 1 diabetes (dated by TCRdb to the late 2010s). Findings and caveats that apply to the study as a whole: A moderate but significant shortening of TCRB CDR3 length was observed in type 1 diabetes patients in all four CD4+ subsets.

No antigen is known for these receptors. The library was built by means of the immunoSEQ multiplex PCR assay. All of the isolated RNA was reverse transcribed with the High Capacity cDNA Reverse Transcription Kit, so expressed TCRB transcripts were sequenced. Imported from immuneACCESS, the table was reduced by TCRdb to in-frame sequences with V and J called. These copies leave out some clones; in studies compared against another copy, an unresolved V gene accounts for under half, and the cause of the remainder is not known. The sample includes some 150,000 clones, with 7% to 9.5% observed a single time. Jointly, the top ten make up roughly 0.7% of the sample. The source material was central memory CD4+ T cells from blood. These receptors were collected from a woman aged 30 to 39 with type 1 diabetes.

This sequence joins TRBV27 and TRBJ2-1; the D gene is possibly TRBD1 (5 bases). Germline CDR1 MNHEY, CDR2 SMNVEV (reference sequence). Trimming cost V 2 bases and J 1 base, with 9 bases left between them. CDR3 length: 15 amino acids. CDR3 nucleotides: TGTGCCAGCAGTTTAGCAGGGCCTTCCTACAATGAGCAGTTCTTC. This encodes CASSLAGPSYNEQFF.

In its sample, this clone was seen a few times. The V and J genes are TRBV9 and TRBJ2-3; 7 bases agree with TRBD2. The CDR3 is 18 residues long. V lost 1 base and J lost 4; bases outside the gene matches: 15. Germline V gene sequence: CDR1 SGDLS, CDR2 YYNGEE. This CDR3 is CASSVSPYAGEVSDTQYF. DNA for the CDR3: TGTGCCAGCAGCGTATCCCCCTACGCGGGAGAGGTTTCAGATACGCAGTATTTT.

The chain is built from TRBV7-2 and TRBJ1-5; 7 nucleotides line up with TRBD1. Germline loops: CDR1 SGHTA, CDR2 FQGNSA. J was trimmed by 0 bases and V by 5 bases; bases with no gene match: 7. This CDR3 is built from 16 residues. This CDR3 reads CASSRQGSLSNQPQHF. The CDR3 DNA reads TGTGCCAGCAGCAGACAGGGTTCCCTTAGCAATCAGCCCCAGCATTTT. The variable domain in full, completed from reference TRBV7-2 and TRBJ1-5, reads GAGVSQSPSNKVTEKGKDVELRCDPISGHTALYWYRQSLGQGLEFLIYFQGNSAPDKSGLPSDRFSAERTGGSVSTLTIQRTQQEDSAVYLCASSRQGSLSNQPQHFGDGTRLSIL.

V usage is TRBV28 and J usage is TRBJ2-2; 10 bases are shared with TRBD2. Germline V lookup: CDR1 MDHEN, CDR2 SYDVKM. The CDR3 consists of 18 residues. V shed 2 bases, J shed 6 bases, and the junction held 12 bases outside the gene matches. DNA of the CDR3: TGTGCCAGCAGTTTAGATCGTAGCGGGAGGAACAAGGCCGGGGAGCTGTTTTTT. Amino acids: CASSLDRSGRNKAGELFF.

This clone has just a few counts. This chain connects TRBV28 to TRBJ1-5, with a possible D match to TRBD1 (6 bases). The CDR3 is 14 amino acids. Per the germline V gene, CDR1 is MDHEN and CDR2 is SYDVKM. V was shortened by 3 bases and J by 7 bases, with 13 bases between the two germline ends. The CDR3 DNA sequence: TGTGCCAGCAGTTTGGGGAACAGGGTCCAGCCCCAGCATTTT. It yields the protein CASSLGNRVQPQHF.

This clone was seen only a few times. The chain links TRBV20-1 to TRBJ1-1, with D perhaps matching TRBD1 (6 bases). This CDR3 spans 11 amino acids. In germline, CDR1 is DFQATT, CDR2 SNEGSKA (reference sequence). Trimming removed 5 bases from V and 10 bases from J, with 14 bases in between. CDR3 bases: TGCAGTGCTGGGGGAGGGGGTCCAGCTTTCTTT. This gives the protein CSAGGGGPAFF.

This chain uses TRBV28 with TRBJ1-2; 7 bases agree with TRBD1. Germline loops: CDR1 MDHEN, CDR2 SYDVKM. The CDR3 covers 12 residues. The V and J ends lost 2 bases and 7 bases, in that order; junction bases with no gene match: 1. As DNA, the CDR3 is TGTGCCAGCAGTTTACAGGGGGGTGGCTACACCTTC. It codes for CASSLQGGGYTF.

The rearrangement uses TRBV9 and TRBJ2-1; 8 bases line up with TRBD2. The CDR3 runs 17 residues. V gave up 3 bases and J gave up 0 bases; unmatched junction bases: 8. Germline CDR1 reads SGDLS; CDR2 reads YYNGEE. The CDR3 DNA reads as TGTGCCAGCAGCGAGTCCATAGCGGGAAGCTCCTACAATGAGCAGTTCTTC. This sequence encodes CASSESIAGSSYNEQFF.